This T cell receptor beta chain derives from a study of blood T cell repertoires in COVID-19. This CDR3 contains 14 residues. V lost 2 bases and J 6 bases, leaving 14 bases between the germline ends. The germline CDR1 and CDR2 sequences are MNHNY and SVGAGI (reference sequence). Measured with immunoSEQ multiplex PCR; TCRdb has only the in-frame clones, and not every one. Among over 70,000 clones listed, almost 85% were seen once. The clonotype originates from a man between 60 and 70 years old with acute or convalescent COVID-19. V gene TRBV6-6 combines with J gene TRBJ2-7, with D hard to call. Sequencing was done on a sample of peripheral blood. The CDR3 sequence is CASSYDSTVGEQYF. DNA for the CDR3: TGTGCCAGCAGTTACGACTCCACGGTTGGCGAGCAGTACTTC.